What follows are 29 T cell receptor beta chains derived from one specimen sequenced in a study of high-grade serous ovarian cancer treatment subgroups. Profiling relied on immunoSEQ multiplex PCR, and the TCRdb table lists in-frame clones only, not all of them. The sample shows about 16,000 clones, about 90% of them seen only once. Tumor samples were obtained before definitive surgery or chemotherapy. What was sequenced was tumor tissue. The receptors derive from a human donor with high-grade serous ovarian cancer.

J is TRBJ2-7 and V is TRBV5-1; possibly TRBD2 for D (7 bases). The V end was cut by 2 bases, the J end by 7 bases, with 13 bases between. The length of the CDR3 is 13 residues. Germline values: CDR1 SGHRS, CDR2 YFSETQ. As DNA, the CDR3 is TGCGCCAGCAGCTTTGGGGGGGCTCGGGAGCAGTACTTC. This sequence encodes CASSFGGAREQYF.

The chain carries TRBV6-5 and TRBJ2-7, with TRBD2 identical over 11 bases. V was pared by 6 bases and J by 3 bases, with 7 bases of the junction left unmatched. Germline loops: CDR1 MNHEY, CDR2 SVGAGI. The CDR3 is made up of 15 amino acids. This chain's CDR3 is CASRNSGGDSYEQYF. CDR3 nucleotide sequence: TGTGCCAGCAGGAATAGCGGGGGGGACAGCTACGAGCAGTACTTC.

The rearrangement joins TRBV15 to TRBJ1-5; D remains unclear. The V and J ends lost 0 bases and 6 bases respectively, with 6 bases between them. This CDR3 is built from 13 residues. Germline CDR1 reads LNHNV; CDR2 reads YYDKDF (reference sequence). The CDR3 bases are TGTGCCACCAGCAGAGACCTCAGTCAGCCCCAGCATTTT. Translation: CATSRDLSQPQHF. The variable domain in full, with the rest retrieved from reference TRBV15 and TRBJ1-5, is DAMVIQNPRYQVTQFGKPVTLSCSQTLNHNVMYWYQQKSSQAPKLLFHYYDKDFNNEADTPDNFQSRRPNTSFCFLDIRSPGLGDTAMYLCATSRDLSQPQHFGDGTRLSIL.

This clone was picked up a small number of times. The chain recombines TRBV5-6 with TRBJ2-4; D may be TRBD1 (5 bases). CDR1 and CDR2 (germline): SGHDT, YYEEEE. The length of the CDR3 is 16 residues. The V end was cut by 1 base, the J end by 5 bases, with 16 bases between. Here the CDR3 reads CASSLRGTRVQNIQYF. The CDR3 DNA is TGTGCCAGCAGCTTGAGGGGTACACGGGTGCAAAACATTCAGTACTTC.

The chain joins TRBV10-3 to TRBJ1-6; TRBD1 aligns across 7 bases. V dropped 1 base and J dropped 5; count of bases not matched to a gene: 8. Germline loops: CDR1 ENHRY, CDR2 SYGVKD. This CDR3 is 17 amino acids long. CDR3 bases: TGTGCCATCAGTGAGTTCGACAGGGTGGGAGATAATTCACCCCTCCACTTT. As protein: CAISEFDRVGDNSPLHF.

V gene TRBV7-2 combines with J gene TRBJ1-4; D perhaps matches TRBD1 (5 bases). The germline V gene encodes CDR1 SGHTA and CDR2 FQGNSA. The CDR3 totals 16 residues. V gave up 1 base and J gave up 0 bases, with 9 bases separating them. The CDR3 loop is CASSLGWGATNEKLFF. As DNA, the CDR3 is TGTGCCAGCAGCTTAGGGTGGGGGGCAACTAATGAAAAACTGTTTTTT.

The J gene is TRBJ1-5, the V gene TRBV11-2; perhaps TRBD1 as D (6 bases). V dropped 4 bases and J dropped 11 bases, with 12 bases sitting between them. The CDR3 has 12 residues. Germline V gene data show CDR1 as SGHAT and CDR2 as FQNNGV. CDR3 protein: CASSSQGSTQHF. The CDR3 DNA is TGTGCCAGCAGCTCACAGGGATCTACCCAGCATTTT.

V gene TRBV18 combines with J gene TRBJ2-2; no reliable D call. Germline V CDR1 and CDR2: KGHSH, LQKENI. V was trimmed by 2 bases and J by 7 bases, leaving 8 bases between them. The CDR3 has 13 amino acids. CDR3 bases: TGTGCCAGCTCACCAGGGTACGGCGGGGAGCTGTTTTTT. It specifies CASSPGYGGELFF.

CDR3 nucleotides: TGTGCCTTCGAGGGGGGGTCGGCGTTCTTC. Translating it yields CAFEGGSAFF. The chain couples TRBV30 to TRBJ2-1; TRBD2 might be the D (7 bases). Trimming pared 7 bases from V and 15 bases from J, leaving 16 bases between. The germline V gene encodes CDR1 GTSNPN and CDR2 SVGIG (reference sequence). The CDR3 extends over 10 amino acids.

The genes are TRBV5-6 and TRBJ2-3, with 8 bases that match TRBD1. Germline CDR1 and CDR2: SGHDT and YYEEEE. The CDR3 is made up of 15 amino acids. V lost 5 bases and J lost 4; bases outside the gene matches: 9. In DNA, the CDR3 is TGTGCCAGCAGTCCCGCGCGACAGGGGCCAGATACGCAGTATTTT. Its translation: CASSPARQGPDTQYF.

This chain's CDR3 is CASSLGQGGNSPLHF. CDR3 bases: TGTGCCAGCAGTTTAGGCCAGGGGGGTAATTCACCCCTCCACTTT. The V and J genes are TRBV28 and TRBJ1-6; 7 bases agree with TRBD1. Germline CDR1 is MDHEN and CDR2 is SYDVKM. J lost 6 bases, V lost 2 bases, and 4 bases had no gene match. This CDR3 has 15 residues. The whole variable domain, filled in from reference TRBV28 and TRBJ1-6, reads DVKVTQSSRYLVKRTGEKVFLECVQDMDHENMFWYRQDPGLGLRLIYFSYDVKMKEKGDIPEGYSVSREKKERFSLILESASTNQTSMYLCASSLGQGGNSPLHFGNGTRLTVT.

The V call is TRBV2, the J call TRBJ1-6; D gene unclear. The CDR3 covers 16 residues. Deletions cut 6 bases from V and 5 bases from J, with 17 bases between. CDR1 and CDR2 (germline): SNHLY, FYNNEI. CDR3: CASSPQAVSNNSPLHF. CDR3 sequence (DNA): TGTGCCAGCAGCCCCCAAGCGGTCTCGAATAATTCACCCCTCCACTTT.

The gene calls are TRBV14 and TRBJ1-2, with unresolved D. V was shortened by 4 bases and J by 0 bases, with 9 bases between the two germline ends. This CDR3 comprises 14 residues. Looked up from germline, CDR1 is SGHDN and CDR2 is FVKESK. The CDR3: CASSLDEPNYGYTF. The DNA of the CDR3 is TGTGCCAGCAGCCTCGATGAGCCTAACTATGGCTACACCTTC.

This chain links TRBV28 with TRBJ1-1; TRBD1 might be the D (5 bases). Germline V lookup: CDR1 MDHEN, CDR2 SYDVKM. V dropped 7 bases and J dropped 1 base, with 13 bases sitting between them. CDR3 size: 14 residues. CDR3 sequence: CASISQGSNTEAFF. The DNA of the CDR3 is TGTGCCAGCATAAGTCAGGGCTCGAACACTGAAGCTTTCTTT.

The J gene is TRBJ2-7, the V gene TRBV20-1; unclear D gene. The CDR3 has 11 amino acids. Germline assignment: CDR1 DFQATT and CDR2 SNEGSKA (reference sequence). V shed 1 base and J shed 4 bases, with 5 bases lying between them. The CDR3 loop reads CSARVRYEQYF. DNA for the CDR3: TGCAGTGCTAGAGTTCGGTACGAGCAGTACTTC.

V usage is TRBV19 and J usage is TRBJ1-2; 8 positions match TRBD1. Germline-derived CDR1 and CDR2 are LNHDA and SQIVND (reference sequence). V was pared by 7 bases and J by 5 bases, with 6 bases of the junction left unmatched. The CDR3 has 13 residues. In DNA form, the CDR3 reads TGTGCCAGTACCATGACAGGGGTATATGGCTACACCTTC. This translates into CASTMTGVYGYTF.

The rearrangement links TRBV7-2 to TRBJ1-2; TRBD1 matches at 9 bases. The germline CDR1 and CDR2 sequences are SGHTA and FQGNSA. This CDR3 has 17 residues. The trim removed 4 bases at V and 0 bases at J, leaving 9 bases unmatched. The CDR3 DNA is TGTGCCAGCAGCTCGCCCGACAGGGGGGAGGCTAACTATGGCTACACCTTC. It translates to CASSSPDRGEANYGYTF.

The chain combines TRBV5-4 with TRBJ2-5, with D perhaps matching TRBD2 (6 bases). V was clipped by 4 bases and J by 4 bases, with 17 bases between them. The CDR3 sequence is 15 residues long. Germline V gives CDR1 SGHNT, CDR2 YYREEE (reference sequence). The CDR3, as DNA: TGTGCCAGCAGCCCCTTGGGCGGGGTCGGAGAGACCCAGTACTTC. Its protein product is CASSPLGGVGETQYF.

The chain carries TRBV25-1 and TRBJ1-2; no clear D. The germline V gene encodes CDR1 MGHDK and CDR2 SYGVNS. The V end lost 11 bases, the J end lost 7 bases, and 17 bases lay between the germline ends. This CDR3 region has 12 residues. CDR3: CARGKATVGYTF. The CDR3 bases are TGTGCCCGAGGCAAGGCGACCGTTGGCTACACCTTC.

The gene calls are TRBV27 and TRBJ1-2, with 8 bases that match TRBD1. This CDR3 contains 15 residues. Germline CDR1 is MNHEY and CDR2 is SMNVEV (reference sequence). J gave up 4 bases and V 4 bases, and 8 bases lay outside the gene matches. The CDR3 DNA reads TGTGCCAGCAGTTCCGGACAGGGCCTAGCCTATGGCTACACCTTC. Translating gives CASSSGQGLAYGYTF.

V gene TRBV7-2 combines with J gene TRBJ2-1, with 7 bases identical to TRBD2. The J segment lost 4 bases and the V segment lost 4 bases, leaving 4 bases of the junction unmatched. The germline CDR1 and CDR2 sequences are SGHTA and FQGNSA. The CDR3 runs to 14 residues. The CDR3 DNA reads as TGTGCCAGCAGCTCTCAAGCGGGGTACAATGAGCAGTTCTTC. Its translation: CASSSQAGYNEQFF.

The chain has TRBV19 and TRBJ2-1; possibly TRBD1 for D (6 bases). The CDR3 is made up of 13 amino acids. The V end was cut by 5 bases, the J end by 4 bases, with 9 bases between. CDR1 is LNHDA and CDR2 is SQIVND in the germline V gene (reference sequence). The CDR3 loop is CASSGQLYNEQFF. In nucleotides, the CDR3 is TGTGCCAGTAGTGGACAGCTTTACAATGAGCAGTTCTTC.

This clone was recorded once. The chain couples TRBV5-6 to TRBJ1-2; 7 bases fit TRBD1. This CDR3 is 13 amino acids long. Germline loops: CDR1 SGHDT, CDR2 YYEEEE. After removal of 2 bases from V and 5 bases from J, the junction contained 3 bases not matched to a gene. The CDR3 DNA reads TGTGCCAGCAGCTTCCCAGGGGGGTATGGCTACACCTTC. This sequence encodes CASSFPGGYGYTF.

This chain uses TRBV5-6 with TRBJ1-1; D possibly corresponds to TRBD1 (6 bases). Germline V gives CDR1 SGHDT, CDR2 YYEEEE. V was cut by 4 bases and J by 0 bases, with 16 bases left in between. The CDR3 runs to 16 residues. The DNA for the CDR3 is TGTGCCAGCAGCCATCGGACAGAGCGGCTGAACACTGAAGCTTTCTTT. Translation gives CASSHRTERLNTEAFF.

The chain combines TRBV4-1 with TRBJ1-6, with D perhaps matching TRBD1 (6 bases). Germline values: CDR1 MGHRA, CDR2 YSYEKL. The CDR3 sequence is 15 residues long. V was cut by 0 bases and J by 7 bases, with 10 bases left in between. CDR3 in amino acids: CASSQEWQGNSPLHF. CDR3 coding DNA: TGCGCCAGCAGCCAAGAATGGCAGGGGAATTCACCCCTCCACTTT.

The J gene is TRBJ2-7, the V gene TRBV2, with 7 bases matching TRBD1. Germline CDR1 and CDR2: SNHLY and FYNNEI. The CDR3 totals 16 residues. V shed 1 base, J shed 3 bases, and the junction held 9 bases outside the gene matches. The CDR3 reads CASSEGPRQGGYEQYF. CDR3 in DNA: TGTGCCAGCAGTGAAGGGCCGAGACAGGGCGGCTACGAGCAGTACTTC.

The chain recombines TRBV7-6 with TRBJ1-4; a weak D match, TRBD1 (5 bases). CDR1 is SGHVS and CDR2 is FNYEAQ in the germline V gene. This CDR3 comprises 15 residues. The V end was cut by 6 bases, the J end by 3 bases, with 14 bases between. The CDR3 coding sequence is TGTGCCAGCAGTCTGGGGCCGGCATCTAATGAAAAACTGTTTTTT. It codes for CASSLGPASNEKLFF.

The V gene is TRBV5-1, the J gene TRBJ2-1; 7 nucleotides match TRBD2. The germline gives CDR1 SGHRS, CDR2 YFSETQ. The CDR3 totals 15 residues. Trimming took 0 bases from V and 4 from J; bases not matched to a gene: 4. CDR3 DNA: TGCGCCAGCAGCTTGGCTGGCGGGGGATACAATGAGCAGTTCTTC. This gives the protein CASSLAGGGYNEQFF.

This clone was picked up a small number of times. The CDR3 DNA is TGTGCCTGGAGAGCGCCGGGACACCTTGAAGCTTTCTTT. Its translation is CAWRAPGHLEAFF. V and J are TRBV30 and TRBJ1-1, with a weak D call TRBD1 (6 bases). Germline CDR1 and CDR2: GTSNPN and SVGIG (reference sequence). The CDR3 is 13 residues long. Trimming pared 3 bases from V and 7 bases from J, leaving 15 bases between. The variable domain in full, completed from reference TRBV30 and TRBJ1-1, reads SQTIHQWPATLVQPVGSPLSLECTVEGTSNPNLYWYRQAAGRGLQLLFYSVGIGQISSEVPQNLSASRPQDRQFILSSKKLLLSDSGFYLCAWRAPGHLEAFFGQGTRLTVV.